One and the same sample provided the 2 T cell receptor beta chains below, sequenced in a study of blood T cells in healthy people across ages. A second PCR of 7 to 11 cycles used a sample-barcoded 5' primer and a J-beta primer mix. Each CDR3 protein is one row after TCRdb ran MiXCR on the 5' RACE reads. The top ten clones hold approximately 12% of a sample with hundreds of thousands of distinct CDR3 sequences, about 50% of them seen once. Sequenced input: blood. The receptors here all came from a woman of 80 years or more in good health.

The rearrangement joins TRBV6-5 to TRBJ1-2, with no clear D. Trimming cost V 4 bases and J 1 base, with 16 bases left between them. Germline V gene data show CDR1 as MNHEY and CDR2 as SVGAGI. The CDR3 consists of 16 residues. The CDR3 protein is CASSWKPGSFNYGYTF. The CDR3 DNA reads as TGTGCCAGCAGTTGGAAGCCGGGATCCTTTAACTATGGCTACACCTTC.

In its sample, this clonotype was seen many times. This chain joins TRBV20-1 and TRBJ2-7; no reliable D call. Germline V CDR1 and CDR2: DFQATT, SNEGSKA (reference sequence). The V end was cut by 2 bases, the J end by 1 base, with 9 bases between. The CDR3 runs to 13 residues. The CDR3 DNA is TGCAGTGCTAGATCCACTATATCCTACGAGCAGTACTTC. Residues: CSARSTISYEQYF.